This T cell receptor beta chain was sequenced for a study of blood T cell repertoires in COVID-19. About the study: Whether acute or convalescent, the COVID-19 samples came from the United States, Italy and Spain. PBMCs, B-cell-depleted T cells, or T cells provided the cDNA or gDNA that made up the material.

Trimming removed 3 bases from V and 0 bases from J, with 8 bases in between. Per the germline V gene, CDR1 is DFQATT and CDR2 is SNEGSKA (reference sequence). This CDR3 is built from 14 residues. The table came from immunoSEQ multiplex PCR; TCRdb's copy has only in-frame clones and leaves some out. The table has about 37,000 clones, roughly 89% seen once; the top ten hold around 6.1%. The genes are TRBV20-1 and TRBJ1-4, with D unresolved. This clonotype originated in a human donor in a cohort sampled during active COVID-19. The specimen sequenced was peripheral blood. CDR3 DNA sequence: TGCAGTGCTAGTCTGGCAGCAACTAATGAAAAACTGTTTTTT. Translation gives CSASLAATNEKLFF.